This T cell receptor (beta chain) derives from a study of shared clonotypes between healthy human individuals. General study findings and limits: A small donor pool kept down the genetic and exposure-history diversity that was represented. Specimens sampled were limited to blood, with tissue repertoires likely differing.

Per the study methods: Junction-only sequences without quality scores were provided by ImmunoSEQ, so filtering was different. The assay was immunoSEQ multiplex PCR, and TCRdb's table has in-frame clones only and misses some. The DNA was the basis for D and trimming; V, J and clone size are from that table. The sample has some 450,000 clones, around 77% seen once. The CDR3 loop spans 14 amino acids. Germline CDR1 reads ENHRY; CDR2 reads SYGVKD. Trimming at V came to 6 bases and at J to 6 bases, leaving 8 bases not matched to a gene. This clone was recorded a few times. Its specificity is unknown. The source material was PBMCs. This TCR was sampled from a middle-aged woman in good health. Some clones in this sample may be carry-over from other donors' samples. The chain carries TRBV10-3 and TRBJ1-2; 9 bases are shared with TRBD1. The CDR3 DNA sequence: TGTGCCATCAGCCTTACAGGGGGCCTGGATGGCTACACCTTC. Protein sequence: CAISLTGGLDGYTF.